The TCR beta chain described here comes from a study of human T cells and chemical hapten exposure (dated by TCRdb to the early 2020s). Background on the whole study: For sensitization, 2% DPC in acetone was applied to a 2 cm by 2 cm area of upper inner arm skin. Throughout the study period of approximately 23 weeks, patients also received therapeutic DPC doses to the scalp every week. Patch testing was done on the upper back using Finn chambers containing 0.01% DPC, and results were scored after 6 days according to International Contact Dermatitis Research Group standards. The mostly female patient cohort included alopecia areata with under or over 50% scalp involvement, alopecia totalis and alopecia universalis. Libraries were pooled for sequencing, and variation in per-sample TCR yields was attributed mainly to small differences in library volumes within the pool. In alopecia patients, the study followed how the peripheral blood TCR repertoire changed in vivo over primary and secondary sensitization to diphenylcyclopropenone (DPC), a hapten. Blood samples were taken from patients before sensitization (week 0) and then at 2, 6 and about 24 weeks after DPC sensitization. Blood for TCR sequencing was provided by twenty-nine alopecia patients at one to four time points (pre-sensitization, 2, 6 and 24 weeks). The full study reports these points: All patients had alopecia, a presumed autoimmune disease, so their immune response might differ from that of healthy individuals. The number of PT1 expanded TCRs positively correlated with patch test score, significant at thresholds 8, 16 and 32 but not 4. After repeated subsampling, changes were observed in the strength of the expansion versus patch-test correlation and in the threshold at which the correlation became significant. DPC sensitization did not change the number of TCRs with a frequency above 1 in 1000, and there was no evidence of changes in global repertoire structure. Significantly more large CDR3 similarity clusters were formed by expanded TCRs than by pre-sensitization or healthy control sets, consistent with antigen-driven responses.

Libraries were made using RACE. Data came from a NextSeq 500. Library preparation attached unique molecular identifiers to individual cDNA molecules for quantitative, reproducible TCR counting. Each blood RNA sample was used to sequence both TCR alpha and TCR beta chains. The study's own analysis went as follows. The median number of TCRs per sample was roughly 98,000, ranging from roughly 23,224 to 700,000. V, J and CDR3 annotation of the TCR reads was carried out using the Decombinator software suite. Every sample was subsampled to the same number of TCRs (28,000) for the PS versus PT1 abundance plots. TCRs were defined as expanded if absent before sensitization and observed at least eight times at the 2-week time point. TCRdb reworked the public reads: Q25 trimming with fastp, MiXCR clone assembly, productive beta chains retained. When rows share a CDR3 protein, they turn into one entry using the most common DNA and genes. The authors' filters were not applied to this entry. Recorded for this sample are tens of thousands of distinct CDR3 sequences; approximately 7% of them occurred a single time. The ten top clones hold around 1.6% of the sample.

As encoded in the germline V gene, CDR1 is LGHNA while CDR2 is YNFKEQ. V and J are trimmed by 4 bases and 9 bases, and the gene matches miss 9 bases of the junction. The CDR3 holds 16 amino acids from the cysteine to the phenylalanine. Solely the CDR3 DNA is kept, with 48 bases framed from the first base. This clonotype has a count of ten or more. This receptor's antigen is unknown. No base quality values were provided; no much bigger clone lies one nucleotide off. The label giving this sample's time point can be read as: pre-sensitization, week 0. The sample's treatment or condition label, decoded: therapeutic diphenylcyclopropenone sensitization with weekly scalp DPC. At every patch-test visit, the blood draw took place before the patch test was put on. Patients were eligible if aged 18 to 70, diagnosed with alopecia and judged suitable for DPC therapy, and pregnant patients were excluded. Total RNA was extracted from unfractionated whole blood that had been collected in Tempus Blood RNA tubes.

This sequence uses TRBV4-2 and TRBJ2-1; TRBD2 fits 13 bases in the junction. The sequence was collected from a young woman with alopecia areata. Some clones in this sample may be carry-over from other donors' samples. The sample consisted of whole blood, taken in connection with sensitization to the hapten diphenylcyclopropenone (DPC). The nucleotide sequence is TGTGCCAGCAGCCCGACATGGACTAGCGGGGGACCTGAGCAGTTCTTC. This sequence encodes CASSPTWTSGGPEQFF.